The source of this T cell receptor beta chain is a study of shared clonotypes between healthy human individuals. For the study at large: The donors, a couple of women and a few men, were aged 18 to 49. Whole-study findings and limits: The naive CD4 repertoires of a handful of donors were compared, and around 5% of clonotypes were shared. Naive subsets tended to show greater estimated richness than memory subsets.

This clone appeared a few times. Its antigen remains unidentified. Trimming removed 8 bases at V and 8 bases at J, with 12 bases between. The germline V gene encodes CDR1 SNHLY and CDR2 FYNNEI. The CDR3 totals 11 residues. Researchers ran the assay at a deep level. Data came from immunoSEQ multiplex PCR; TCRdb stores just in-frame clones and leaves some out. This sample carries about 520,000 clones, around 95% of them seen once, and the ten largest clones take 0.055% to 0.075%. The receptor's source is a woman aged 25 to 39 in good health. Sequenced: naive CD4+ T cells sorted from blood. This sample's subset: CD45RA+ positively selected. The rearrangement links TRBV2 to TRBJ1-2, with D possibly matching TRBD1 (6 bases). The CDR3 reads CASGGLAGYTF. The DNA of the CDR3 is TGTGCCAGCGGGGGCTTGGCGGGCTACACCTTC.